This record concerns one T cell receptor (beta chain) sequence. The antigen is not known. Treatment reported: AdE1-LMPpoly-expanded autologous EBV-specific T-cell therapy followed by anti-PD-1 nivolumab. The data were obtained in a study of EBV T-cell therapy then PD-1 blockade in nasopharyngeal carcinoma. Generated by immunoSEQ multiplex PCR, the TCRdb table keeps only in-frame clones and is missing some. The sample lists 20,000 or so clones; 82% were seen once. CDR1 and CDR2 (germline): MGHDK, SYGVNS. V was pared by 6 bases and J by 4 bases, with 12 bases between. CDR3 length: 14 residues. Material: CD8+ T cells from blood, obtained at day -245 from a patient whose treatment included autologous EBV-specific T cells and nivolumab. The receptor was derived from a man in his forties with nasopharyngeal carcinoma. The chain recombines TRBV25-1 with TRBJ1-4, with D hard to call. Here the CDR3 reads CASRNQGFNEKLFF. The CDR3 region has the DNA TGTGCCAGCAGGAACCAAGGATTTAATGAAAAACTGTTTTTT.